Detailed here is one T cell receptor beta chain. Its target is unknown. The entirety of the isolated RNA underwent reverse transcription, so expressed TCRB transcripts were sequenced. Profiling relied on immunoSEQ multiplex PCR, and the TCRdb table lists in-frame clones only, not all of them. The data hold roughly 330,000 clones, with approximately 15% observed a single time. This record comes from a study of beta chain features in type 1 diabetes. Study results and limitations: Moderately but significantly shorter TCRB CDR3s were found in Type 1 diabetes patients in all four CD4+ subsets. Compared to healthy donors, patients appeared to have naive, central memory and Treg TCRB repertoires that were more alike.

The germline CDR1 and CDR2 sequences are SGDLS and YYNGEE. The CDR3 extends over 14 amino acids. Deletions cut 0 bases from V and 4 bases from J, with 10 bases between. Markers CD45RO/CCR7/CD25/CD127/CD95/CD27 served to sort CD4+ naive, central memory, regulatory and stem cell-like memory cells. V usage is TRBV9 and J usage is TRBJ1-2; weak D call: TRBD1 (5 bases). The receptor was isolated from a woman aged 18-29 years with type 1 diabetes. Material for sequencing was naive CD4+ T cells from blood. The CDR3 sequence: CASSVGGEGYGYTF. The CDR3 nucleotides read TGTGCCAGCAGCGTAGGGGGGGAGGGCTATGGCTACACCTTC.